Below, 7 T cell receptor beta chains from the same sample are listed, as sequenced in a study of Tregs in tolerant kidney transplant recipients. Method: immunoSEQ multiplex PCR; TCRdb's copy keeps in-frame clones and lacks some. This table holds roughly 66,000 clones, 92% found once. Sample: CD8+ T cells from blood, taken before the transplant. The receptors here all came from a human donor who received a combined kidney and bone marrow transplant.

The rearrangement links TRBV5-6 to TRBJ2-7; D is undetermined. Germline CDR1 and CDR2: SGHDT and YYEEEE. The CDR3 consists of 13 residues. V lost 0 bases, J lost 4 bases, and 8 bases lay in between. CDR3 amino acids: CASSLGQIYEQYF. The DNA of the CDR3 is TGTGCCAGCAGCTTGGGTCAGATATACGAGCAGTACTTC.

The chain employs TRBV27 and TRBJ2-3, with 8 bases matching TRBD2. The CDR3 runs to 15 residues. Germline-derived CDR1 and CDR2 are MNHEY and SMNVEV (reference sequence). V lost 8 bases to trimming and J lost 6 bases; unmatched junction nucleotides: 13. For the CDR3, the DNA is TGTGCCAGCCGTAGGGATGGACTAGCCTGGGATACGCAGTATTTT. Protein: CASRRDGLAWDTQYF.

This chain uses TRBV27 with TRBJ2-7, with D perhaps matching TRBD2 (5 bases). Between the trimmed V and J ends, which lost 8 bases and 5 bases, there was a span of 19 bases. Germline V gene data show CDR1 as MNHEY and CDR2 as SMNVEV (reference sequence). The CDR3 runs 14 residues. DNA of the CDR3: TGTGCCAGCTCCGCGCTACTAGGGCCCCACGAGCAGTACTTC. It encodes CASSALLGPHEQYF.

The chain links TRBV9 to TRBJ1-1; 7 nucleotides agree with TRBD1. The CDR3 consists of 17 residues. V dropped 4 bases and J dropped 4; count of bases not matched to a gene: 16. The germline gives CDR1 SGDLS, CDR2 YYNGEE. The CDR3 is CASSPLTGEFAGTEAFF. The DNA for the CDR3 is TGTGCCAGCAGCCCTCTAACAGGGGAATTTGCCGGCACTGAAGCTTTCTTT.

V usage is TRBV19 and J usage is TRBJ2-3, with TRBD1 as a possible D gene (5 bases). V gave up 3 bases and J gave up 3 bases, with 16 bases separating them. CDR1 LNHDA and CDR2 SQIVND come from the germline V gene (reference sequence). The CDR3 contains 16 residues. CDR3 in amino acids: CASSMATVDWTDTQYF. The CDR3 region has the DNA TGTGCCAGTAGTATGGCGACAGTGGATTGGACAGATACGCAGTATTTT.

As to this clone: One end of the junction varies from germline; a read error may be responsible. J is TRBJ2-7 and V is TRBV5-6; 7 bases are shared with TRBD1. The CDR3 totals 11 residues. The germline gives CDR1 SGHDT, CDR2 YYEEEE. The CDR3 spells CASSSLTGPSF. The CDR3 DNA is TGTGCCAGCAGCTCGCTGACAGGGCCCAGCTTC.

This clone has only one observation. The chain is built from TRBV7-8 and TRBJ2-7; D is perhaps TRBD2 (5 bases). From germline, CDR1 is SGHVS and CDR2 FQNEAQ. Trimming stripped 1 base from V and 5 bases from J, with 9 bases between. The CDR3 is made up of 13 amino acids. The CDR3 nucleotides are TGTGCCAGCAGCTTAGTGTCCGGGAACGAGCAGTACTTC. Its translation is CASSLVSGNEQYF. The variable domain in full, completed from reference TRBV7-8 and TRBJ2-7, reads GAGVSQSPRYKVAKRGQDVALRCDPISGHVSLFWYQQALGQGPEFLTYFQNEAQLDKSGLPSDRFFAERPEGSVSTLKIQRTQQEDSAVYLCASSLVSGNEQYFGPGTRLTVT.